The clone carrying this T cell receptor beta chain was counted ten times or more. What it binds is not known. Germline trimming cut 7 bases from V and 2 bases from J; bases unmatched to any gene: 10. This CDR3 spans 16 amino acids. This record comes from a study of T cells in Graves' hyperthyroidism and ophthalmopathy. Study in general: Blood was drawn when the patient was first diagnosed and still untreated.

Using RNA transcripts as the source, TCR beta CDR3 regions were amplified. When the TCR CDR3 underwent first-round RT-PCR, the HTBI primer set was used. TCRdb analysed the multiplex PCR reads with MiXCR anew, one entry per CDR3 protein. The sample carries approximately 380,000 distinct CDR3 sequences, around a sixth recorded once. The study's findings and limits: Through a model of 13 V-J features, ophthalmopathy was separated from stable hyperthyroidism. In the blood, most expanded thyroid clonotypes above 0.001 appeared as well.

The chain combines TRBV12-3 or TRBV12-4 with TRBJ2-3; 9 nucleotides align to TRBD2. This TCR came from a man aged 18 to 29 with Graves' ophthalmopathy. The source material was blood. The CDR3 nucleotides are TGTGCCAGCACCTCCCTAGCGGGGCCTTCCACAGATACGCAGTATTTT. Its protein is CASTSLAGPSTDTQYF.